The subject of this entry is one TCR beta chain. Investigators divided CD4+ cells into CD45RA+ naive and CD45RA-negative memory subsets. This sample is part of a study of shared clonotypes between healthy human individuals. TCRdb keeps only in-frame clones here, not all; method: immunoSEQ multiplex PCR. The top ten hold around 0.33% of the sample, which has roughly 1,600,000 clones, 98% seen once. The CDR3 spans 11 residues. V was trimmed by 11 bases and J by 6 bases, leaving 13 bases between them. Germline V CDR1 and CDR2: ENHRY, SYGVKD. The chain employs TRBV10-3 and TRBJ1-2; D ambiguous. This receptor was taken from a man younger than 40 in good health. The source material was naive CD4+ T cells sorted from blood. Subset specified: CD45RA+ positively selected. The CDR3 sequence is CAVLGGDGYTF. The CDR3 bases are TGTGCCGTTCTGGGCGGGGATGGCTACACCTTC.